This is a list of T cell receptor beta chains from one sample in a study of T cell repertoires in cytomegalovirus infection. TCRdb reanalysed the reads using MiXCR and keeps one entry per CDR3 protein. Of roughly 300,000 distinct CDR3 sequences in the sample, more than 8% were seen once. Sequenced: PBMCs. Every receptor here comes from a human donor in good health (CMV status not recorded). Some clones in this sample may be carry-over from other donors' samples. CDR3s include the opening cysteine and the closing phenylalanine or tryptophan. A D gene is named only where the DNA matches it firmly. Size values are once, few and many counts, or a class for expanded clones, and some rows have none.

many	TRBV7-2	TRBJ2-7	NA	TGTGCCAGCAGCTTACTCGGGGGCGGTGGGGACGAGCAGTACTTC	CASSLLGGGGDEQYF
few	TRBV7-4	TRBJ2-5	TRBD2	TGTGCCAGCAGCCCCCCCACGGGGGGGCTTGGCGGGGAGACCCAGTACTTC	CASSPPTGGLGGETQYF
few	TRBV4-3	TRBJ2-1	NA	TGCGCCAGCAGCCCCTCGAGGGGTACTAGCAGCTACAATGAGCAGTTCTTC	CASSPSRGTSSYNEQFF
few	TRBV6-2/TRBV6-3	TRBJ2-5	NA	TGTGCCAGCAGTTCGAGGTCCACCCGTTTCTTCCTACACTTC	CASSSRSTRFFLHF
many	TRBV7-3	TRBJ2-1	NA	TGTGCCAGCAGCCCCGGGACCACCCTCTACAATGAGCAGTTCTTC	CASSPGTTLYNEQFF
few	TRBV20-1	TRBJ2-2	NA	TGCAGTGCCGAAGCGACAGTGGCGAACACCGGGGAGCTGTTTTTT	CSAEATVANTGELFF
NA	TRBV11-2	TRBJ2-1	TRBD2	TGTGCCAGCAGCTTAACCCCGGGGACTAGCGGGAGGGGTGAGCAGTTCTTC	CASSLTPGTSGRGEQFF
many	TRBV7-2	TRBJ2-5	TRBD2	TGTGCCAGCAGCTTCCCCCGGGTTAATAGCGGGGGGGCGTCGTCCAAGACCCAGTACTTC	CASSFPRVNSGGASSKTQYF
many	TRBV7-2	TRBJ1-4	NA	TGTGCCAGCAGCCTCGGGGCGGGCAATGAAAAACTGTTTTTT	CASSLGAGNEKLFF
many	TRBV12-3/TRBV12-4	TRBJ1-5	NA	TGTGCCAGCAGTACCGCCCCTCTAGGTCAGCCCCAGCATTTT	CASSTAPLGQPQHF
few	TRBV7-9	TRBJ1-6	NA	TGTGCCAGCAGCTTCCCCGGGGAGGCATCACCCCTCCACTTT	CASSFPGEASPLHF
many	TRBV7-2	TRBJ2-1	NA	TGTGCCAGCAGCCGGACGATAGATAGCGGGCAGTTCTTC	CASSRTIDSGQFF
NA	TRBV24-1	TRBJ1-1	NA	TGTGCCACCAGTGATTTGGGAACTGAAGCTTTCTTT	CATSDLGTEAFF
NA	TRBV12-3/TRBV12-4	TRBJ1-2	NA	TGTGCCAGCAGCCCCTTCGAAGTAGCTTTCTATGGCTACACCTTC	CASSPFEVAFYGYTF
NA	TRBV28	TRBJ1-5	NA	TGTGCCAGCAGTTCTCATCAGCCCCAGCATTTT	CASSSHQPQHF
many	TRBV28	TRBJ1-5	NA	TGTGCCAGCAGTTTGGTGCATCAGCCCCAGCATTTT	CASSLVHQPQHF
many	TRBV6-2/TRBV6-3	TRBJ2-5	NA	TGTGCCAGCAGCTTCGGTGGAACCCAGTACTTC	CASSFGGTQYF
few	TRBV7-2	TRBJ2-2	NA	TGTGCCAGCAGCTTAAGGGACGCCCGAGATTTCTCCACCGGGGAGCTGTTTTTT	CASSLRDARDFSTGELFF
many	TRBV6-2/TRBV6-3	TRBJ2-7	TRBD1	TGTGCCAGCAGTTACTCGAACCCAGGGGGCAGGTACGAGCAGTACTTC	CASSYSNPGGRYEQYF
few	TRBV7-9	TRBJ1-2	TRBD1	TGTGCCAGCAGCTTAGGGACAGGGCCCCGGAGAAACTATGGCTACACCTTC	CASSLGTGPRRNYGYTF
NA	TRBV7-2	TRBJ2-5	NA	TGTGCCAGCAGCTTAAACGAGGTTTATACCCAGTACTTC	CASSLNEVYTQYF
many	TRBV7-8	TRBJ2-7	NA	TGTGCCAGCGGGACGGCCAACACCTACGAGCAGTACTTC	CASGTANTYEQYF
many	TRBV15	TRBJ2-7	NA	TGTGCCACCAGCAGACATAGTTCCCGCCTTTCCTACGAGCAGTACTTC	CATSRHSSRLSYEQYF
many	TRBV7-2	TRBJ1-3	TRBD1	TGTGCCAGCAGCTCCGTCCCGGGACAGGGGAAAGGGTCTGGAAACACCATATATTTT	CASSSVPGQGKGSGNTIYF
NA	TRBV6-6	TRBJ1-1	NA	TGTGCCAGCAGTTACTGGGCTTCGGGGGCTGAAGCTTTCTTT	CASSYWASGAEAFF
many	TRBV7-2	TRBJ2-3	NA	TGTGCCAGCACCTCGGGACTTGGGGGGCTCGAGTATTTT	CASTSGLGGLEYF
NA	TRBV19	TRBJ2-2	NA	TGTGCCAGTAGCTCGCCGGCAACAACGAACACCGGGGAGCTGTTTTTT	CASSSPATTNTGELFF
NA	TRBV5-6	TRBJ2-1	NA	TGTGCCAGCAGCTATTGGGCCCTCCGGCTCGTCTCCTACAATGAGCAGTTCTTC	CASSYWALRLVSYNEQFF